This paragraph covers one TCR beta chain sequence. The antigen is not known. The CDR3 contains 14 residues. Trimming left V 9 bases short and J 2 bases short, with 14 bases between. CDR1 and CDR2 from the germline V gene are SGHTA and FQGNSA. Using unique molecular identifiers, the investigators prepared the TCRbeta library. TCRdb re-analysed the PCR reads in MiXCR, keeping a single row per CDR3 protein. The data show a few hundred thousand distinct CDR3 sequences, 9.5% to 13% seen once. The sample comes from a study of T-cell reconstitution after alpha-beta-depleted transplantation in children. Whole-study findings and limits: TCRbeta diversity was high at day 60 in some patients (a result of surviving recipient T cells and thymic progenitors).

The origin of this receptor is a male patient between 2 and 10 years old who had a stem cell transplant for chronic granulomatous disease, so the T cells may come from the graft donor. This chain joins TRBV7-2 and TRBJ2-4; no firm D call. Specimen: peripheral blood, collected 180 days after TCRalphabeta/CD19-depleted stem cell transplant. This CDR3 reads CARGSGPSKNIQYF. In DNA, the CDR3 is TGTGCCAGGGGCTCCGGGCCATCCAAAAACATTCAGTACTTC.